The source of this T cell receptor (beta chain) is a study of technical replicates of blood from several donors. Measured with immunoSEQ multiplex PCR; TCRdb has only the in-frame clones, and not every one. The data contain 80,000 to 85,000 clones, around 89% of them singletons. The CDR3 has 13 amino acids. Germline lookup yields CDR1 MDHEN and CDR2 SYDVKM. The V end was cut by 7 bases, the J end by 3 bases, with 12 bases between. The receptor's source is a human donor in good health. V gene TRBV28 combines with J gene TRBJ1-2, with D perhaps TRBD1 (5 bases). The sample was T cells isolated from PBMCs. The CDR3 region is CASMTETHYGYTF. The CDR3 DNA sequence: TGTGCCAGCATGACAGAAACACACTATGGCTACACCTTC.